Each of the 3 T cell receptor beta chains below was sequenced from the same sample in a study of CD8+ T cells in alopecia areata. The sequencing template was cDNA reverse transcribed from extracted RNA. Sequenced by immunoSEQ multiplex PCR; TCRdb stores in-frame clones only, minus some. Of roughly 100,000 clones in the sample, 45% to 60% were seen once. The sample consisted of CD4+ T cells sorted from blood. These receptors were obtained from a human donor in good health.

The chain has TRBV29-1 and TRBJ2-5; possible D gene TRBD1, 5 bases. The CDR3 runs to 14 residues. V was shortened by 7 bases and J by 2 bases, with 17 bases between the two germline ends. Germline V lookup: CDR1 SQVTM, CDR2 ANQGSEA. The CDR3 region is CSARVGPRQETQYF. In DNA form, the CDR3 reads TGCAGCGCCCGTGTGGGGCCGAGACAAGAGACCCAGTACTTC.

The rearrangement joins TRBV5-1 to TRBJ2-1, with a possible D match to TRBD2 (6 bases). CDR1 and CDR2 (germline): SGHRS, YFSETQ. Trimming took off 0 bases at V and 1 base at J, with 14 bases between the two ends. The length of the CDR3 is 17 residues. The CDR3 region is CASSLARDSLSYNEQFF. As DNA, the CDR3 is TGCGCCAGCAGCTTGGCCCGGGACTCCCTTTCCTACAATGAGCAGTTCTTC.

This clone was seen a few times. V gene TRBV7-2 combines with J gene TRBJ1-5; 8 positions match TRBD1. The V gene's germline CDR1 is SGHTA and CDR2 FQGNSA. This CDR3 region has 16 residues. V lost 4 bases and J lost 5; bases outside the gene matches: 10. In DNA form, the CDR3 reads TGTGCCAGCAGCTCCGGAACAGGGGGAGGCTATCAGCCCCAGCATTTT. Translation: CASSSGTGGGYQPQHF.